This T cell receptor (beta chain) was obtained from a study of cytomegalovirus exposure and HLA in healthy donors. Study-wide background: Early released data comprised approximately 85 million unique TCRs from HLA-typed donors.

As to this clone: Its target is not known.

The CDR3 is 16 residues long. J gave up 2 bases and V 5 bases, and 7 bases lay outside the gene matches. Germline CDR1 SGHNT, CDR2 YENEEA. PCR used 60 Vbeta primers and 13 Jbeta primers. Method: immunoSEQ multiplex PCR; TCRdb's copy keeps in-frame clones and lacks some. The sample shows about 300,000 clones, more than 80% of them seen only once. Study outcomes and limitations: Several V segments, TRBV6-2 and TRBV6-3 among them, could not be told apart and were dropped. In a later analysis, TCR association rates varied by HLA locus: DRB1 most, HLA-C fewest.

Sequencing was performed on PBMCs. This TCR came from a man in his forties or fifties in good health and CMV-seropositive. The rearrangement uses TRBV11-3 and TRBJ2-7; 12 nucleotides agree with TRBD2. The DNA for the CDR3 is TGTGCCAGCAGCACTCGGACTAGCGGGGTCACCTACGAGCAGTACTTC. It encodes CASSTRTSGVTYEQYF.